This entry lists 20 T cell receptor beta chains sequenced from one sample in a study of T cells in Graves' hyperthyroidism and ophthalmopathy. TCR beta CDR3 sequences were amplified from RNA transcripts. HTBI primers were employed in a first-round RT-PCR of the TCR CDR3. TCRdb reanalysed the multiplex PCR reads using MiXCR and keeps one entry per CDR3 protein. The profile shows 400,000 to 500,000 distinct CDR3 sequences, 14% of them singletons. What was sequenced was blood. The source of these receptors is a woman aged 18-30 years with Graves' hyperthyroidism.

The CDR3: CASKSWTGNEQFF. CDR3 in DNA: TGTGCCAGCAAGTCCTGGACCGGTAATGAGCAGTTCTTC. V is TRBV6-1 and J is TRBJ2-1; D unclear. From germline, CDR1 is MNHNS and CDR2 SASEGT. Trimming left V 7 bases short and J 7 bases short, with 14 bases between. CDR3 length: 13 residues.

This chain connects TRBV7-9 to TRBJ2-5; D is unclear. Per germline, CDR1 SEHNR and CDR2 FQNEAQ (reference sequence). CDR3 length equals 14 residues. V was shortened by 6 bases and J by 5 bases, with 16 bases between the two germline ends. The CDR3 nucleotides read TGTGCCAGCAGACCACAAACGCTCACCGAGACCCAGTACTTC. Translated: CASRPQTLTETQYF.

A few counts support this clonotype. V and J are TRBV6-1 and TRBJ1-1; 7 bases are a match to TRBD1. After removal of 6 bases from V and 0 bases from J, the junction contained 13 bases not matched to a gene. CDR3 length: 17 residues. Per germline, CDR1 MNHNS and CDR2 SASEGT. The CDR3 region has the DNA TGTGCCAGCAGCCTAGGGACAGCCGTCGTCATGAACACTGAAGCTTTCTTT. Translating it yields CASSLGTAVVMNTEAFF.

V usage is TRBV4-1 and J usage is TRBJ2-1; D might be TRBD1 (6 bases). CDR1 and CDR2 from the germline V gene are MGHRA and YSYEKL. The germline V and J ends were trimmed by 0 bases and 15 bases, with 15 bases remaining between them. The CDR3 consists of 13 residues. CDR3 protein: CASSQEEWQGRFF. The CDR3 nucleotides read TGCGCCAGCAGCCAAGAGGAGTGGCAGGGGCGGTTCTTC.

J is TRBJ2-7 and V is TRBV19; 10 bases line up with TRBD1. Losses at the gene ends were 6 bases for V and 2 bases for J; bases not matched to a gene: 4. The CDR3 totals 14 residues. The V gene's germline CDR1 is LNHDA and CDR2 SQIVND (reference sequence). CDR3 sequence reads: CASRGQGPPYEQYV. The CDR3 DNA follows: TGTGCCAGTAGGGGACAGGGGCCCCCCTACGAGCAGTACGTC.

The table lists this clonotype with many counts. This rearrangement joins TRBV28 to TRBJ1-2; 7 positions agree with TRBD1. Germline V gene lookup returns CDR1 MDHEN and CDR2 SYDVKM. The length of the CDR3 is 15 residues. V lost 4 bases and J lost 6; bases outside the gene matches: 11. For the CDR3, the DNA is TGTGCCAGCAGTTCATCGGGGTCAGGGGGAGATGGCTACACCTTC. Translation gives CASSSSGSGGDGYTF.

There are many counts of this clonotype. The rearrangement links TRBV6-6 to TRBJ2-7, with D uncertain. Per germline, CDR1 MNHNY and CDR2 SVGAGI (reference sequence). V dropped 0 bases and J dropped 5 bases, with 8 bases sitting between them. The CDR3 sequence is 13 residues long. Here the CDR3 DNA reads TGTGCCAGCAGTTACTCGCCAGGTCACGAGCAGTACGTC. Protein sequence: CASSYSPGHEQYV.

The V gene is TRBV3-1, the J gene TRBJ2-3; no definite D call. The V gene's germline CDR1 is LGHDT and CDR2 YNNKEL (reference sequence). CDR3 length equals 14 residues. The V and J ends lost 0 bases and 8 bases respectively, with 12 bases between them. For the CDR3, the DNA is TGTGCCAGCAGCCAAGAATCAGGCGGTCTTACGCAGTATTTT. Translation gives CASSQESGGLTQYF.

The chain is built from TRBV2 and TRBJ2-5; D uncertain. The CDR3 consists of 13 residues. Trimming took 8 bases from V and 5 from J, leaving 15 bases between them. Germline V CDR1 and CDR2: SNHLY, FYNNEI. CDR3 coding DNA: TGTGCCAGCCAGCTGGGCCGGCGGGAGACCCAGTACTTC. It encodes CASQLGRRETQYF.

This clonotype was seen many times. V and J are TRBV11-2 and TRBJ2-7, with D hard to call. The CDR3 is made up of 13 amino acids. The V end lost 3 bases, the J end lost 7 bases, and 13 bases lay between the germline ends. Looked up from germline, CDR1 is SGHAT and CDR2 is FQNNGV. The CDR3: CASSLELRREQYF. The CDR3 region has the DNA TGTGCCAGCAGCTTGGAACTGAGGCGGGAGCAGTACTTC.

The V call is TRBV9, the J call TRBJ2-1; TRBD2 agrees at 11 bases. The CDR3 runs 19 residues. Per germline, CDR1 SGDLS and CDR2 YYNGEE. V dropped 3 bases and J dropped 6; count of bases not matched to a gene: 17. CDR3 DNA sequence: TGTGCCAGCAGCGACAATAGATACCAACCCGGACTAGCGGGCAATGAGCAGTTCTTC. Its translation: CASSDNRYQPGLAGNEQFF. The variable domain in full, with the rest retrieved from reference TRBV9 and TRBJ2-1, is DSGVTQTPKHLITATGQRVTLRCSPRSGDLSVYWYQQSLDQGLQFLIQYYNGEERAKGNILERFSAQQFPDLHSELNLSSLELGDSALYFCASSDNRYQPGLAGNEQFFGPGTRLTVL.

This clonotype was counted ten times or more. The genes are TRBV2 and TRBJ1-1; 7 bases are shared with TRBD1. V lost 6 bases and J lost 5; bases outside the gene matches: 6. CDR3 length: 13 residues. Germline loops: CDR1 SNHLY, CDR2 FYNNEI. The CDR3 region has the DNA TGTGCCAGCAGAGCGACAGGGCGGACTGAAGCTTTCTTT. It is translated as CASRATGRTEAFF.

This clonotype was recorded a few times. Here the CDR3 omits its conserved ending phenylalanine or tryptophan, so a read error is the likely source. V and J are TRBV12-5 and TRBJ1-5; D gene ambiguous. The CDR3 extends over 11 amino acids. Deletions cut 6 bases from V and 5 bases from J, with 5 bases between. Looked up from germline, CDR1 is LGHNT and CDR2 is FRNRAP. The CDR3 loop reads CASGVDQPQHL. In DNA, the CDR3 is TGTGCTAGTGGCGTTGATCAGCCCCAGCATCTT.

The sample holds many counts of this clonotype. This sequence joins TRBV27 and TRBJ1-4; 7 positions agree with TRBD1. The length of the CDR3 is 16 residues. From germline, CDR1 is MNHEY and CDR2 SMNVEV (reference sequence). Losses at the gene ends were 2 bases for V and 6 bases for J; bases not matched to a gene: 9. The CDR3 reads CASSLILQTGYEKLFF. The CDR3 DNA sequence: TGTGCCAGCAGTTTAATACTCCAGACAGGGTATGAAAAACTGTTTTTT. The variable domain in full, completed from reference TRBV27 and TRBJ1-4, reads EAQVTQNPRYLITVTGKKLTVTCSQNMNHEYMSWYRQDPGLGLRQIYYSMNVEVTDKGDVPEGYKVSRKEKRNFPLILESPSPNQTSLYFCASSLILQTGYEKLFFGSGTQLSVL.

This clonotype was detected ten times or more. The V call is TRBV11-2, the J call TRBJ1-3; D not resolved. V shed 6 bases and J shed 0 bases, with 9 bases lying between them. CDR1 and CDR2 (germline): SGHAT, FQNNGV. This CDR3 spans 14 amino acids. Here the CDR3 DNA reads TGTGCCAGCAGAAGGGTAGGCTCTGGAAACACCATATATTTT. Translating gives CASRRVGSGNTIYF.

The genes are TRBV19 and TRBJ2-3; D is unclear. The length of the CDR3 is 13 residues. Trimming cost V 1 base and J 6 bases, with 8 bases left between them. From germline, CDR1 is LNHDA and CDR2 SQIVND (reference sequence). In nucleotides, the CDR3 is TGTGCCAGTAGTATAGTGGAAGCGGATACGCAGTATTTT. It yields the protein CASSIVEADTQYF.

This clonotype appeared many times. V and J are TRBV3-1 and TRBJ2-1; possible D gene TRBD1, 6 bases. The length of the CDR3 is 13 residues. Trimming shortened V by 4 bases and J by 10 bases, and 14 bases separated the two germline ends. In germline, CDR1 is LGHDT, CDR2 YNNKEL (reference sequence). The CDR3 reads CASSLQGRGEQFF. Here the CDR3 DNA reads TGTGCCAGCAGCCTACAGGGTCGGGGAGAGCAGTTCTTC.

Ten or more counts support this clonotype. The chain has TRBV5-1 and TRBJ2-5; 7 bases are a match to TRBD2. Germline CDR1 is SGHRS and CDR2 is YFSETQ. V trimming: 1 base; J trimming: 2 bases; junction bases outside the gene matches: 5. The CDR3 has 15 residues. CDR3 coding DNA: TGCGCCAGCAGCTTGATTAGCGGGCCTCAAGAGACCCAGTACTTC. This gives the protein CASSLISGPQETQYF.

As for this clonotype: This may come from a read error, since a much larger clone is one base off. V and J are TRBV28 and TRBJ2-7, with 8 bases fitting TRBD1. This CDR3 is 12 amino acids long. Trimming at V came to 8 bases and at J to 4 bases, leaving 4 bases not matched to a gene. CDR1 is MDHEN and CDR2 is SYDVKM in the germline V gene. The CDR3 sequence: CASRQGQYEQYF. The CDR3 coding sequence is TGTGCCAGCCGACAGGGGCAGTACGAGCAGTACTTC.

This clonotype was seen many times. The J gene is TRBJ1-5, the V gene TRBV10-3; 7 positions match TRBD1. The ends lost 5 bases at V and 1 base at J; junction bases unmatched: 5. The V gene's germline CDR1 is ENHRY and CDR2 SYGVKD. There are 15 residues in the CDR3. As DNA, the CDR3 is TGTGCCATCAGTTCAGGGGGTTCAAGCAATCAGCCCCAGCATTTT. It is translated as CAISSGGSSNQPQHF.